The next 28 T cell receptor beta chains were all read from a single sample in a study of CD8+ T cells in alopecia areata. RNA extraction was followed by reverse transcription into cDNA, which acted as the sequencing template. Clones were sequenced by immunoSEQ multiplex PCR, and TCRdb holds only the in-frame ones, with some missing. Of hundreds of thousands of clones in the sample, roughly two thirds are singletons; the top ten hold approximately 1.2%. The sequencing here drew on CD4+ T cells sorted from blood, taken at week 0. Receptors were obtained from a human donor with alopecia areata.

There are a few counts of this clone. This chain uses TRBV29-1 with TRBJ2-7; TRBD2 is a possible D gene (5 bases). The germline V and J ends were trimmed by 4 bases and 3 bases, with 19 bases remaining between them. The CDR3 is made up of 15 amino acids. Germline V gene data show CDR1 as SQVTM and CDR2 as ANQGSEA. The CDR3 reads CSVVLGRGNYYEQYF. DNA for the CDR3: TGCAGCGTTGTCTTGGGCAGAGGGAACTACTACGAGCAGTACTTC.

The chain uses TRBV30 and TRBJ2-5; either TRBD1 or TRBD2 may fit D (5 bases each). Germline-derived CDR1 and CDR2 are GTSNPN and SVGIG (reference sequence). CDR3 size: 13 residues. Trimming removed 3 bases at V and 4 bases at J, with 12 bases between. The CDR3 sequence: CAWSRVRGETQYF. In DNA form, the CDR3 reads TGTGCCTGGAGCAGGGTGAGGGGAGAGACCCAGTACTTC.

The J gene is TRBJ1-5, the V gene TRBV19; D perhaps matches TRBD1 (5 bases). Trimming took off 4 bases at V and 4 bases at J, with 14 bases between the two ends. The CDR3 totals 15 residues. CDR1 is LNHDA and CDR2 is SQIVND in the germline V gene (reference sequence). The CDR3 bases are TGTGCCAGTAGTACTCCCTTCGGGGCGAATCAGCCCCAGCATTTT. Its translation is CASSTPFGANQPQHF.

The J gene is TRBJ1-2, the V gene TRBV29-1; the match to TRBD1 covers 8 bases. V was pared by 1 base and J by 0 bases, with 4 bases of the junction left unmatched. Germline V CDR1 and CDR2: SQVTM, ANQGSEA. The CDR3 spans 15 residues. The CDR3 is CSVEAGGLSNYGYTF. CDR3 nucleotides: TGCAGCGTTGAAGCAGGGGGCCTTTCTAACTATGGCTACACCTTC.

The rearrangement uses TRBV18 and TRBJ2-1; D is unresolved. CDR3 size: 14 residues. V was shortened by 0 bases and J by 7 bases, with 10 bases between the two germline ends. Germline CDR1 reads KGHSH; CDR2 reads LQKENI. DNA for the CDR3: TGTGCCAGCTCACCACCGAACACTGTTAATGAGCAGTTCTTC. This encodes CASSPPNTVNEQFF.

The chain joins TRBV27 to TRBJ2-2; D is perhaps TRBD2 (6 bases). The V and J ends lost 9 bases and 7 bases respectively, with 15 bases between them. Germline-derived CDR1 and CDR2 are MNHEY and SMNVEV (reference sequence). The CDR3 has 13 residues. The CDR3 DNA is TGTGCCAGTTCGGGGGTTAGCGGCGGGGAGCTGTTTTTT. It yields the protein CASSGVSGGELFF.

The CDR3 here is CASSLKSGTGGYNEQFF. The CDR3 bases are TGTGCCAGCTCACTGAAAAGCGGAACAGGGGGATACAATGAGCAGTTCTTC. The chain joins TRBV18 to TRBJ2-1, with 8 positions matching TRBD1. CDR1 is KGHSH and CDR2 is LQKENI in the germline V gene. The V segment lost 4 bases and the J segment 4 bases; nucleotides outside the gene matches: 12. The CDR3 is made up of 17 amino acids.

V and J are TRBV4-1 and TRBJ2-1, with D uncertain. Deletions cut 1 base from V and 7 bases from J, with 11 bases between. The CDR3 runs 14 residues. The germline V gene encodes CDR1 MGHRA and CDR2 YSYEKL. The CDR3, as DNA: TGCGCCAGCAGCCAAGTAGGGCAGAGGAATGAGCAGTTCTTC. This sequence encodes CASSQVGQRNEQFF.

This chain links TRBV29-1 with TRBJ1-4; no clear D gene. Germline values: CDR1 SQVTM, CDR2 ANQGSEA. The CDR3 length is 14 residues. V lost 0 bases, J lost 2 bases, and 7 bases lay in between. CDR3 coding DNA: TGCAGCGTTGAAGATTCCGGGACTAATGAAAAACTGTTTTTT. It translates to CSVEDSGTNEKLFF.

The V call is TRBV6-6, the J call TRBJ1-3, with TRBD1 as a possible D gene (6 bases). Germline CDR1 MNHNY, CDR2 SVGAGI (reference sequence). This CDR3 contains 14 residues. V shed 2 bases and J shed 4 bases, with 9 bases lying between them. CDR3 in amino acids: CASSYAGTGNTIYF. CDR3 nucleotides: TGTGCCAGCAGTTACGCCGGGACAGGAAACACCATATATTTT.

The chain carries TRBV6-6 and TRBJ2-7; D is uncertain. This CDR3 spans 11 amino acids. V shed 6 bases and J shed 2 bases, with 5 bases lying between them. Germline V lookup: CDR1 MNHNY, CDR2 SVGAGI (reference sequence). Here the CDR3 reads CASSSPYEQYF. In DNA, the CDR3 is TGTGCCAGCAGCTCCCCCTACGAGCAGTACTTC.

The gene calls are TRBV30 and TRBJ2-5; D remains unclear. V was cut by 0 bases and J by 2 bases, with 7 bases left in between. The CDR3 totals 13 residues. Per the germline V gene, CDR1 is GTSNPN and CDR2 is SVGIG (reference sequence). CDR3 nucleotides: TGTGCCTGGAGTGTACTCAGTCAAGAGACCCAGTACTTC. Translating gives CAWSVLSQETQYF.

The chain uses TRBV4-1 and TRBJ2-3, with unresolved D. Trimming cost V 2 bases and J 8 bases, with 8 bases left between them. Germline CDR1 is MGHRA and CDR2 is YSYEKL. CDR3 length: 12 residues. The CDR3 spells CASSQLPATQYF. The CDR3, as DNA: TGCGCCAGCAGCCAACTGCCAGCTACGCAGTATTTT.

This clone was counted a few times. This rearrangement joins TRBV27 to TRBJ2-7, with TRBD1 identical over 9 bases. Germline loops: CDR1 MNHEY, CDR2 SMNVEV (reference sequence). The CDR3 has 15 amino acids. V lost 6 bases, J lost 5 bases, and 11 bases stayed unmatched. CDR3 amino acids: CASREQGAGIHEQYF. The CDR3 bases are TGTGCCAGCAGAGAACAGGGGGCGGGAATCCACGAGCAGTACTTC.

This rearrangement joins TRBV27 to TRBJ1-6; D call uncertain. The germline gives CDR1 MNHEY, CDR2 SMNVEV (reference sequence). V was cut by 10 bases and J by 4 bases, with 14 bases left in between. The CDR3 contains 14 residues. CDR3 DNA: TGTGCCACCCGACCTGCACAGTATAATTCACCCCTCCACTTT. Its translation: CATRPAQYNSPLHF.

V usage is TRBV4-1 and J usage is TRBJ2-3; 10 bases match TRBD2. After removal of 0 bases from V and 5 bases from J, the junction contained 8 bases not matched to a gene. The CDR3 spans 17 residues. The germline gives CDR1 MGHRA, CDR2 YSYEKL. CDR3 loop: CASSQDRAGGPKDTQYF. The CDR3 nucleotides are TGCGCCAGCAGCCAAGATCGAGCGGGGGGGCCGAAAGATACGCAGTATTTT.

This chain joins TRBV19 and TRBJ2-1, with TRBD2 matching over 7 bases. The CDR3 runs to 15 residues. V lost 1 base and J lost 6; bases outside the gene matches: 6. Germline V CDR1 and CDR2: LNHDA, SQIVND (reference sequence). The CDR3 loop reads CASSIGLAGGNEQFF. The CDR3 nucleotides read TGTGCCAGTAGTATAGGACTAGCTGGAGGCAATGAGCAGTTCTTC.

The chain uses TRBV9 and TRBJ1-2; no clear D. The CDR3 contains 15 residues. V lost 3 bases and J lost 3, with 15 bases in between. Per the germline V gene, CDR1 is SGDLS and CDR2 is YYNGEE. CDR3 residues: CASSAEDGSYYGYTF. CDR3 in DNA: TGTGCCAGCAGCGCCGAGGACGGTAGTTACTATGGCTACACCTTC.

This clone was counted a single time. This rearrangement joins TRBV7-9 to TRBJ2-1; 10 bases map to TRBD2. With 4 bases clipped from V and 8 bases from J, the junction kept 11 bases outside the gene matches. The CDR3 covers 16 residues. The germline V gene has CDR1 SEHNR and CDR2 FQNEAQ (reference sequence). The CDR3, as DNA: TGTGCCAGCAGCTCTTCCCGGACTAGCGGTAACCATGAGCAGTTCTTC. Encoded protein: CASSSSRTSGNHEQFF.

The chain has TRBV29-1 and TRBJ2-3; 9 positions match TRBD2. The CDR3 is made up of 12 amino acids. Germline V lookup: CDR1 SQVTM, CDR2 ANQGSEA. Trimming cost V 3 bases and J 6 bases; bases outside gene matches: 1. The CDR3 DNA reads TGCAGCGTTGATACTAGCGGGGATACGCAGTATTTT. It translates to CSVDTSGDTQYF.

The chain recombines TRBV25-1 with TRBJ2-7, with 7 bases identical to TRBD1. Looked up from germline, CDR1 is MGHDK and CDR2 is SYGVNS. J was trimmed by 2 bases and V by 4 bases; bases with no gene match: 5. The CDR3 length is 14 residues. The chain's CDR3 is CASSVNRGAYEQYF. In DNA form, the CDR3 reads TGTGCCAGCAGTGTAAACAGGGGTGCCTACGAGCAGTACTTC.

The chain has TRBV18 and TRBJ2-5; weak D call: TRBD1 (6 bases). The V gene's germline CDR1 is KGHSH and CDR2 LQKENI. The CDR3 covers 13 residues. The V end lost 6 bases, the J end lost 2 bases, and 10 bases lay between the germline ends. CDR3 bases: TGTGCCAGCTCCCGACAGGAACAAGAGACCCAGTACTTC. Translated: CASSRQEQETQYF.

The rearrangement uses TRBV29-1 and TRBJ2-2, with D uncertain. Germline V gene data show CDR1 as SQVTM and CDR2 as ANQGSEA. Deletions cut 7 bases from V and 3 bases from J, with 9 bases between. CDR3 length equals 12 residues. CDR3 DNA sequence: TGCAGCGCTGTAAGGGACACCGGGGAGCTGTTTTTT. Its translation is CSAVRDTGELFF.

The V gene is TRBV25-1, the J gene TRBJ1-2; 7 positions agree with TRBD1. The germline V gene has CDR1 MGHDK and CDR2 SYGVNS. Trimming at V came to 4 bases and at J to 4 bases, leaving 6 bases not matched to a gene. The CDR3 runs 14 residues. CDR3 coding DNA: TGTGCCAGCAGTGGAACAGACAGGGTCTATGGCTACACCTTC. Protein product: CASSGTDRVYGYTF.

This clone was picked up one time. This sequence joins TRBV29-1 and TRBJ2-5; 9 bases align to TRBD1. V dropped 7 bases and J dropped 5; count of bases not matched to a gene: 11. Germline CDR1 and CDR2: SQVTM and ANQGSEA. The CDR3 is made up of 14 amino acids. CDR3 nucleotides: TGCAGCGCCGCAGGGGACAGGGTAGGGGAGACCCAGTACTTC. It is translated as CSAAGDRVGETQYF.

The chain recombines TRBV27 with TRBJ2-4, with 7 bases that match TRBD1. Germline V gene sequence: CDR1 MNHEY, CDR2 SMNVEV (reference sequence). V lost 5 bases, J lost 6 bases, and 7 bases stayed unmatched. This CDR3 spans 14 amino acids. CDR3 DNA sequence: TGTGCCAGCAGTAGTCCAGGGGGTCGAAACATTCAGTACTTC. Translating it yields CASSSPGGRNIQYF.

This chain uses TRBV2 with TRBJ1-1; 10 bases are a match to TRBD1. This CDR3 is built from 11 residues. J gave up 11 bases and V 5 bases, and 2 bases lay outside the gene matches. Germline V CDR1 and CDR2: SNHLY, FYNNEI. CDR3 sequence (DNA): TGTGCCAGCAGTACGGGACAGGGGGCTTTCTTT. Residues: CASSTGQGAFF.

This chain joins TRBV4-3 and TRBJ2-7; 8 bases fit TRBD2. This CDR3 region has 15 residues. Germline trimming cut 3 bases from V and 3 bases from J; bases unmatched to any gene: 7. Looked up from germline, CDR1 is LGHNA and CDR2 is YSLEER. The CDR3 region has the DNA TGCGCCAGCAGCCATCCCGGGACTAGTCGCTACGAGCAGTACTTC. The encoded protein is CASSHPGTSRYEQYF.